This is a list of T cell receptor beta chains from one sample in a study of blood T cell repertoires in COVID-19. Profiled with immunoSEQ multiplex PCR; TCRdb holds only in-frame clones, not every one. The table includes roughly 500,000 clones, approximately 87% detected once. Input material: PBMCs or T cells enriched from blood (not recorded which). All receptors come from a woman in her thirties or forties who had recovered from COVID-19. The CDR3 runs from the conserved cysteine through the conserved F or W. D genes are given only for firm matches. Only part of the rows carry a size: once, few, many, or a class if the clone is expanded.

d_gene,len,j_gene,v_gene,abundance,CDR3nt,CDR3aa
TRBD2,14,TRBJ2-7,TRBV7-2,.,TGTGCCAGCAGCTCGTCCGGCGGGAGTGGCGAGCAGTACTTC,CASSSSGGSGEQYF
.,16,TRBJ2-7,TRBV4-3,.,TGCGCCAGCAGCCAAGATCTTCAGGGGTTTGGCTACGAGCAGTACTTC,CASSQDLQGFGYEQYF
.,14,TRBJ1-2,TRBV11-2,once,TGTGCCAGCAGCTCCTCCCCGGTCCTCTATGGCTACACCTTC,CASSSSPVLYGYTF
.,11,TRBJ1-2,TRBV2,.,TGTGCCAGCAAGCAGGGGTTCGGCTACACCTTC,CASKQGFGYTF
.,17,TRBJ2-7,TRBV7-9,.,TGTGCCAGCAGCTCATCCACGGACTACCTGGGGAGTTACGAGCAGTACTTC,CASSSSTDYLGSYEQYF
TRBD1,16,TRBJ1-2,TRBV4-1,.,TGCGCCAGCAGCCTCACGGGGACAGGAGAGAACTATGGCTACACCTTC,CASSLTGTGENYGYTF
.,16,TRBJ2-1,TRBV3-1/TRBV3-2,.,TGTGCCAGCAGCCAAAAAAGACTTGTTACCTACAATGAGCAGTTCTTC,CASSQKRLVTYNEQFF
TRBD2,14,TRBJ2-1,TRBV6-2/TRBV6-3,once,TGTGCCAGCAGTTATGGGACTAGCCGGGGTGAGCAGTTCTTC,CASSYGTSRGEQFF
.,15,TRBJ2-7,TRBV4-3,.,TGCGCCAGCAGCCAAGATTTTGAGGTCTCGTACGAGCAGTACTTC,CASSQDFEVSYEQYF
TRBD1,13,TRBJ1-1,TRBV6-5,.,TGTGCCAGCATCCCGGACAGGGGCACTGAAGCTTTCTTT,CASIPDRGTEAFF
TRBD1,12,TRBJ2-3,TRBV29-1,.,TGCAGCGCAGGGGGCAATTCGGATACGCAGTATTTT,CSAGGNSDTQYF
TRBD1,16,TRBJ2-7,TRBV15,.,TGTGCCACCAGCAGAGATGGACAGGGGGCTATTTACGAGCAGTACTTC,CATSRDGQGAIYEQYF
.,14,TRBJ2-7,TRBV6-5,few,TGTGCCAGCAGCAGAAGTCGGGGGGCGGACGAGCAGTACTTC,CASSRSRGADEQYF
TRBD2,13,TRBJ2-7,TRBV12-3/TRBV12-4,.,TGTGCCAGCAGGGGAGCGGGGAGCTACGAGCAGTACTTC,CASRGAGSYEQYF
.,16,TRBJ1-2,TRBV3-1/TRBV3-2,once,TGTGCCAGCATGGGTACAGGACAGAATTATAACCGTGGCTACACCTTC,CASMGTGQNYNRGYTF
.,14,TRBJ2-3,TRBV21-1,.,TGTGCCAGCAGCAAACGGCGGGGGGCAGATACGCAGTATTTT,CASSKRRGADTQYF
.,17,TRBJ2-3,TRBV6-6,.,TGTGCCAGCAGACGACTTTATGGGGCCGCCTTATCCGATACGCAGTATTTT,CASRRLYGAALSDTQYF
TRBD1,19,TRBJ1-3,TRBV7-2,once,TGTGCCAGCAGCTTAGGGGGGCCCCTGGACAGGGAACCTGGAAACACCATATATTTT,CASSLGGPLDREPGNTIYF
TRBD2,16,TRBJ2-4,TRBV3-1/TRBV3-2,.,TGTGCCAGCAGCCCCGGGACTAGCGGGAGGGGGGACATTCAGTACTTC,CASSPGTSGRGDIQYF
.,15,TRBJ1-5,TRBV21-1,.,TGTGCCAGCAGCAAAGGGGGGGAGGGGGTTCAGCCCCAGCATTTT,CASSKGGEGVQPQHF
TRBD1,16,TRBJ1-1,TRBV6-5,once,TGTGCCAGCAGTTACTCGACAGGGGGCTGGAACACTGAAGCTTTCTTT,CASSYSTGGWNTEAFF
TRBD2,19,TRBJ2-1,TRBV19,.,TGTGCCAGTAGTAGATACGGGACTAGCGGACGAACCTCCTACAATGAGCAGTTCTTC,CASSRYGTSGRTSYNEQFF
TRBD2,20,TRBJ2-2,TRBV11-3,.,TGTGCCAGCAGCTCACCCCGGGTCTCTAGCGGAAACGCGAACACCGGGGAGCTGTTTTTT,CASSSPRVSSGNANTGELFF
TRBD2,14,TRBJ2-3,TRBV11-3,.,TGTGCCAGCAGCTTAGACGGGAGGCATGATACGCAGTATTTT,CASSLDGRHDTQYF
.,13,TRBJ1-6,TRBV11-3,.,TGTGCCAGCAGCAGGCGGAACAATTCACCCCTCCACTTT,CASSRRNNSPLHF
TRBD1,15,TRBJ1-6,TRBV5-1,.,TGCGCCAGCAGCTTGCACGGACAGGGAGGAACACCCCTCCACTTT,CASSLHGQGGTPLHF
TRBD1,14,TRBJ1-1,TRBV29-1,few,TGCAGCGTTGCGGCAGGGGGTTATGTCGCTGAAGCTTTCTTT,CSVAAGGYVAEAFF
.,16,TRBJ1-2,TRBV5-5,.,TGTGCCAGCAGCTTAGGGGGACCCAGTGCTAACTATGGCTACACCTTC,CASSLGGPSANYGYTF
TRBD2,14,TRBJ2-3,TRBV5-1,.,TGCGCCAGCTTCCTAGCGGATTACACAGATACGCAGTATTTT,CASFLADYTDTQYF
TRBD1,13,TRBJ2-7,TRBV5-1,.,TGCGCCAGCAGCGCCGGACAGGGCAAAGAGCAGTACTTC,CASSAGQGKEQYF
TRBD1,14,TRBJ2-1,TRBV5-8,.,TGTGCCAGCAGCTTGGGGCAGGGGGCGAATGAGCAGTTCTTC,CASSLGQGANEQFF